The 5 T cell receptor beta chains below come from one sample, sequenced in a study of blood T cell repertoires in COVID-19 (TCRdb year 2020). The library was produced with the immunoSEQ multiplex PCR assay. The immuneACCESS repertoire file appears here via TCRdb, limited to in-frame rearrangements. These files lack a portion of the clones; in checked studies, under half of the deficit traces to unresolved V genes, and the cause of the others is not known. Counted in this sample were 150,000 to 200,000 clones; 75% to 85% of them appeared once. Clones ranked in the top ten supply 6% to 8.5% of the sample. The sequencing sample was made of peripheral blood. The receptors were gathered from a man aged 55 to 70 with acute or convalescent COVID-19.

The chain links TRBV5-1 to TRBJ1-3; possibly TRBD1 for D (5 bases). This CDR3 contains 16 residues. V lost 0 bases and J 4 bases, leaving 14 bases between the germline ends. Germline CDR1 reads SGHRS; CDR2 reads YFSETQ. CDR3 bases: TGCGCCAGCAGCTTGGACCATGAAGGGGTCGGAAACACCATATATTTT. It encodes CASSLDHEGVGNTIYF.

The gene calls are TRBV7-2 and TRBJ1-6; 9 nucleotides line up with TRBD1. V was pared by 8 bases and J by 7 bases, with 9 bases of the junction left unmatched. Germline V gene sequence: CDR1 SGHTA, CDR2 FQGNSA. CDR3 length equals 15 residues. The CDR3 loop reads CASRLTGGLNSPLHF. The CDR3 coding sequence is TGTGCCAGCCGACTCACAGGGGGCCTGAATTCACCCCTCCACTTT.

This rearrangement joins TRBV18 to TRBJ2-2; D might be TRBD1 (6 bases). Germline lookup yields CDR1 KGHSH and CDR2 LQKENI. The CDR3 runs 15 residues. Trimming took off 2 bases at V and 4 bases at J, with 11 bases between the two ends. The CDR3 sequence is CASSPGTMFTGELFF. CDR3 bases: TGTGCCAGCTCACCAGGGACAATGTTCACCGGGGAGCTGTTTTTT.

The rearrangement uses TRBV10-3 and TRBJ2-7; 8 bases line up with TRBD1. V was pared by 4 bases and J by 5 bases, with 4 bases of the junction left unmatched. This CDR3 has 13 amino acids. Germline values: CDR1 ENHRY, CDR2 SYGVKD. CDR3 bases: TGTGCCATCAGTGGCCCGGACAGGGACGAGCAGTACTTC. It specifies CAISGPDRDEQYF.

V and J are TRBV6-5 and TRBJ2-3; 8 nucleotides line up with TRBD2. Losses at the gene ends were 6 bases for V and 2 bases for J; bases not matched to a gene: 7. CDR1 and CDR2 from the germline V gene are MNHEY and SVGAGI. The CDR3 contains 15 residues. As DNA, the CDR3 is TGTGCCAGCAGACTACTAGCGGTACCCACAGATACGCAGTATTTT. This codes for CASRLLAVPTDTQYF.